This T cell receptor (beta chain) was captured in a study of early T cells in non-severe SARS-CoV-2 infection. TCRdb reanalysed the 5' RACE reads using MiXCR and keeps one entry per CDR3 protein. The profile shows roughly 23,000 distinct CDR3 sequences, 3.6% of them singletons. General study points: Lookups in VDJdb leaned toward anti-spike CD8 responses and missed private and CD4 specificities.

This clonotype appeared a few times. As yet, its antigen is unknown. The CDR3 totals 15 residues. The J segment lost 4 bases and the V segment lost 4 bases, leaving 7 bases of the junction unmatched. Germline V gene data show CDR1 as MNHNY and CDR2 as SVGAGI (reference sequence). Sequencing was performed on whole blood. The chain has TRBV6-6 and TRBJ2-1, with 7 bases fitting TRBD1. The receptor comes from an adult who was a healthcare worker with PCR-confirmed SARS-CoV-2 infection or an uninfected control (not recorded which). In nucleotides, the CDR3 is TGTGCCAGCAGTTCTGCCGGGACAGTGTACAATGAGCAGTTCTTC. It yields the protein CASSSAGTVYNEQFF.